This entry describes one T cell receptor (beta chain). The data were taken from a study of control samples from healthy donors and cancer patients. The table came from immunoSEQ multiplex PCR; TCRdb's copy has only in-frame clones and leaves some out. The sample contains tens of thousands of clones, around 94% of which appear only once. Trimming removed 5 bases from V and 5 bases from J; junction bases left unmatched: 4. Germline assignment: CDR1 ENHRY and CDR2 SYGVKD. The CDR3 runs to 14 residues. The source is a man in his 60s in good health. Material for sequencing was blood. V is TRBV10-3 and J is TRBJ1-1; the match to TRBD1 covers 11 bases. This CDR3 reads CAISLGQGVTEAFF. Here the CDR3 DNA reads TGTGCCATCAGTTTGGGACAGGGGGTTACTGAAGCTTTCTTT.